A selection of T cell receptor beta chains follows, all from one sample in a study of OX40 agonist ivuxolimab in advanced cancers. Assay: immunoSEQ multiplex PCR; the TCRdb copy retains only in-frame clones and omits some. The sample lists 77,000 or so clones, approximately 92% occurring once. The specimen was CD4+ or CD8+ T cells sorted from blood, collected in a trial of the OX40 agonist ivuxolimab. The receptors were gathered from an adult with an advanced solid tumor such as melanoma, head and neck, liver or kidney cancer. CDR3s include the opening cysteine and the closing phenylalanine or tryptophan. The D gene is left open where the match is weak. Size tells how often a clone was seen (once, few, many) or the class of an expanded clone, and some rows leave it out.

D	V	size	J	DNA	CDR3
TRBD1	TRBV7-7	-	TRBJ2-3	TGTGCCAGCAGCTCCCGACAGGGGTCAGATACGCAGTATTTT	CASSSRQGSDTQYF
-	TRBV6-1	-	TRBJ2-7	TGTGCCAGCAGTGAAAGGAGCTCCTACGAGCAGTACTTC	CASSERSSYEQYF
-	TRBV4-3	-	TRBJ1-4	TGCGCCAGCAGCCAAGGGGTGGCGGACGGGGGAACTAATGAAAAACTGTTTTTT	CASSQGVADGGTNEKLFF
-	TRBV7-2	-	TRBJ2-3	TGTGCCAGCAGCGTTGTTGGGGCAGATACGCAGTATTTT	CASSVVGADTQYF
-	TRBV5-1	-	TRBJ2-7	TGCGCCAGCAGCTTTAACTACCACGAGCAGTACTTC	CASSFNYHEQYF
TRBD1	TRBV5-1	-	TRBJ2-1	TGCGCCAGCAGCTTCTCTGACAGGGACTACAATGAGCAGTTCTTC	CASSFSDRDYNEQFF
-	TRBV7-7	few	TRBJ2-7	TGTGCCAGCAGCCCCGCCCCGAGCGCCGAGCAGTACTTC	CASSPAPSAEQYF
-	TRBV7-2	-	TRBJ2-3	TGTGCCAGCAGCTTAGCGTCCTGGGGAGATACGCAGTATTTT	CASSLASWGDTQYF
-	TRBV29-1	-	TRBJ2-1	TGCAGCGTTGAAGAGACTAGACCAGCCCGAACGAGCTCCTACAATGAGCAGTTCTTC	CSVEETRPARTSSYNEQFF
-	TRBV18	-	TRBJ2-5	TGTGCCAGCTCACCGGGCCCAGCTCAAGAGACCCAGTACTTC	CASSPGPAQETQYF
-	TRBV10-3	-	TRBJ1-1	TGTGCCATCAGTGAGTTCCCACAGGGAACTACCCCCCGGTTGACTGAAGCTTTCTTT	CAISEFPQGTTPRLTEAFF
-	TRBV28	-	TRBJ2-7	TGTGCCAGCAGTTTAGGACAGAGGGCCGAGCAGTACTTC	CASSLGQRAEQYF
-	TRBV11-2	-	TRBJ2-7	TGTGCCAGCAGCTTAGCTCCGGGGGGCACCTACGAGCAGTACTTC	CASSLAPGGTYEQYF
-	TRBV5-1	-	TRBJ2-7	TGCGCCAGCAGCTTGTTGGGATTCGAGCAGTACTTC	CASSLLGFEQYF
-	TRBV2	-	TRBJ2-7	TGTGCCAGCAGTGAAGGAAACAGCCGCGAGCAGTACTTC	CASSEGNSREQYF
-	TRBV4-3	-	TRBJ1-2	TGCGCCAGCAGCCAAGGGGGGCGAGGCTATGGCTACACCTTC	CASSQGGRGYGYTF